This T cell receptor (beta chain) is from a study of CD8+ T cells in alopecia areata. Findings and limits, study-wide: Patients showed less clear TCR sequence sharing than mice, possibly partly because of HLA diversity. More clonal than normal scalp was lesional scalp, particularly alopecia totalis/universalis.

Sequencing used cDNA as its template, made by extracting RNA and reverse transcribing it. The repertoire was sequenced with immunoSEQ multiplex PCR; TCRdb's copy has only in-frame clones and lacks some. The sample lists some 120,000 clones; 47% were seen once. Notes on this clone: The antigen is unknown.

As part of sample collection, lesional scalp punch biopsies and peripheral blood were taken from alopecia areata patients. Cell sorting was applied to PBMCs, and CD4+ and CD8+ T cells were collected. The sample comprised NKG2D-low CD8+ T cells sorted from blood. The sequence was obtained from a human donor with alopecia areata.

The CDR3 DNA reads TGTGCCAGCAGTGCAGTTAGCAATCAGCCCCAGCATTTT. Residues: CASSAVSNQPQHF. The chain joins TRBV25-1 to TRBJ1-5; D is uncertain. The CDR3 has 13 amino acids. V dropped 4 bases and J dropped 0 bases, with 4 bases sitting between them. Germline lookup yields CDR1 MGHDK and CDR2 SYGVNS. The variable domain in full, with the rest retrieved from reference TRBV25-1 and TRBJ1-5, is EADIYQTPRYLVIGTGKKITLECSQTMGHDKMYWYQQDPGMELHLIHYSYGVNSTEKGDLSSESTVSRIRTEHFPLTLESARPSHTSQYLCASSAVSNQPQHFGDGTRLSIL.